Below, 20 T cell receptor beta chains from the same sample are listed, as sequenced in a study of blood T cells in healthy people across ages. A second about 6 to 12 cycle PCR used barcoded and J-beta primers. TCRdb re-called the 5' RACE reads through MiXCR, storing one row per CDR3 protein. Of under 2,000,000 distinct CDR3 sequences listed, 40% to 55% are singletons. Sequenced input: blood. The receptors here all came from a woman in her thirties or forties in good health.

The genes are TRBV28 and TRBJ1-5; 10 positions agree with TRBD1. J gave up 5 bases and V 6 bases, and 7 bases lay outside the gene matches. Germline V gene data show CDR1 as MDHEN and CDR2 as SYDVKM. The CDR3 extends over 15 amino acids. CDR3 residues: CASSLKGQGYQPQHF. DNA for the CDR3: TGTGCCAGCAGCCTAAAGGGACAGGGGTATCAGCCCCAGCATTTT.

With respect to this clonotype: At one end the junction does not follow the germline gene, possibly because of a read error. V and J are TRBV7-7 and TRBJ2-1; tentatively, D is TRBD2 (6 bases). The V gene's germline CDR1 is SSHAT and CDR2 FNYEAQ (reference sequence). The CDR3 length is 12 residues. Written as DNA, the CDR3 is TGTGCTAGCAGCTCATCCGGGAGAGAGCAGTTCTTC. Translated: CASSSSGREQFF.

The CDR3 DNA reads as TGTGCCAGCAGCCCCGGACTGTTCGACACAGATACGCAGTATTTT. Translated: CASSPGLFDTDTQYF. The chain is built from TRBV9 and TRBJ2-3; D perhaps matches TRBD2 (5 bases). The CDR3 runs 15 residues. Per germline, CDR1 SGDLS and CDR2 YYNGEE. V lost 4 bases, J lost 2 bases, and 14 bases lay in between.

This chain uses TRBV20-1 with TRBJ2-6; D may be TRBD1 or TRBD2 (6 bases each). The germline V and J ends were trimmed by 6 bases and 1 base, with 22 bases remaining between them. Looked up from germline, CDR1 is DFQATT and CDR2 is SNEGSKA (reference sequence). The CDR3 extends over 18 amino acids. The CDR3 region has the DNA TGCAGTGCCCCAGGAGGGGGGACACCGAGGTCTGGGGCCAACGTCCTGACTTTC. Translation gives CSAPGGGTPRSGANVLTF.

Ten or more counts support this clonotype. The chain carries TRBV4-2 and TRBJ1-6; D might be TRBD1 (6 bases). This CDR3 has 16 amino acids. Trimming removed 6 bases from V and 5 bases from J, with 17 bases in between. CDR1 is LGHNA, CDR2 YNFKEQ, per germline. The CDR3 loop reads CASSQQGPRDNSPLHF. The CDR3 DNA is TGTGCCAGCAGTCAACAGGGCCCGCGGGATAATTCACCCCTCCACTTT.

In its sample, this clonotype was seen a few times. The chain uses TRBV5-5 and TRBJ2-5; D is possibly TRBD1 (6 bases). Trimming shortened V by 7 bases and J by 1 base, and 14 bases separated the two germline ends. The germline V gene has CDR1 SGHKS and CDR2 YYEKEE (reference sequence). The length of the CDR3 is 14 residues. The CDR3 loop reads CASPGAGSQETQYF. The DNA for the CDR3 is TGTGCCAGCCCAGGGGCAGGCAGCCAAGAGACCCAGTACTTC.

The chain recombines TRBV10-2 with TRBJ2-5; D remains ambiguous. Per the germline V gene, CDR1 is WSHSY and CDR2 is SAAADI. The V end lost 0 bases, the J end lost 10 bases, and 6 bases lay between the germline ends. The CDR3 length is 11 residues. The CDR3 reads CASSESQRQYF. The DNA of the CDR3 is TGCGCCAGCAGTGAGTCGCAGCGCCAGTACTTC.

The gene calls are TRBV10-2 and TRBJ1-2, with 8 bases that match TRBD1. The V gene end was trimmed by 2 bases and the J gene end by 7 bases; junction bases not matched to a gene: 6. The CDR3 loop spans 14 amino acids. Germline assignment: CDR1 WSHSY and CDR2 SAAADI. CDR3 sequence: CASSEGRGQRGYTF. In DNA, the CDR3 is TGCGCCAGCAGTGAGGGCAGGGGGCAGCGTGGCTACACCTTC.

The rearrangement links TRBV2 to TRBJ2-3, with 8 bases lining up with TRBD2. CDR1 and CDR2 from the germline V gene are SNHLY and FYNNEI. The junction had 4 bases not matched to a gene; V was cut back by 10 bases and J by 1 base. This CDR3 spans 13 amino acids. The CDR3 sequence is CATMGLGTDTQYF. CDR3 coding DNA: TGTGCCACCATGGGACTAGGCACAGATACGCAGTATTTT.

This clonotype appeared a few times. V usage is TRBV20-1 and J usage is TRBJ2-7, with a weak D call TRBD1 (6 bases). This CDR3 is built from 16 residues. Looked up from germline, CDR1 is DFQATT and CDR2 is SNEGSKA (reference sequence). Deletions cut 6 bases from V and 7 bases from J, with 28 bases between. CDR3 bases: TGCAGTGCCCCCCGTAGAGACAGGACCGTATACAATGAGCAGTACTTC. It yields the protein CSAPRRDRTVYNEQYF.

The rearrangement links TRBV5-1 to TRBJ2-5; 8 bases align to TRBD1. The CDR3 is 16 residues long. CDR1 SGHRS and CDR2 YFSETQ come from the germline V gene. V trimming: 0 bases; J trimming: 4 bases; junction bases outside the gene matches: 8. CDR3 amino acids: CASSLDGQGLGETQYF. CDR3 in DNA: TGCGCCAGCAGCTTGGACGGACAGGGATTAGGAGAGACCCAGTACTTC.

This clonotype was detected a few times. The gene calls are TRBV10-3 and TRBJ2-5, with a weak D call TRBD2 (6 bases). CDR1 ENHRY and CDR2 SYGVKD come from the germline V gene. This CDR3 region has 15 residues. Trimming stripped 2 bases from V and 2 bases from J, with 12 bases between. The CDR3 is CAISERESWQETQYF. CDR3 in DNA: TGTGCCATCAGTGAGCGGGAGAGCTGGCAAGAGACCCAGTACTTC.

V usage is TRBV6-5 and J usage is TRBJ2-1, with a weak D call TRBD1 (5 bases). The CDR3 is made up of 11 amino acids. With 4 bases removed from V and 10 bases from J, the gap between germline ends came to 8 bases. CDR1 is MNHEY, CDR2 SVGAGI, per germline. The CDR3 reads CASSLRTEQFF. DNA of the CDR3: TGTGCCAGCAGTTTGCGGACAGAGCAGTTCTTC.

The rearrangement links TRBV4-3 to TRBJ2-3; 11 positions match TRBD2. The CDR3 sequence is 16 residues long. Losses at the gene ends were 4 bases for V and 2 bases for J; bases not matched to a gene: 5. Germline V gene sequence: CDR1 LGHNA, CDR2 YSLEER. CDR3 loop: CASSRASGGSTDTQYF. Written as DNA, the CDR3 is TGCGCCAGCAGCCGAGCTAGCGGGGGGTCCACAGATACGCAGTATTTT.

The chain is built from TRBV6-1 and TRBJ2-1; weak D call: TRBD2 (5 bases). From germline, CDR1 is MNHNS and CDR2 SASEGT. Trimming took 6 bases from V and 0 from J, leaving 18 bases between them. There are 17 residues in the CDR3. The CDR3 spells CASREVSGLSSYNEQFF. CDR3 DNA: TGTGCCAGCAGGGAGGTGAGCGGATTAAGCTCCTACAATGAGCAGTTCTTC.

This sequence joins TRBV5-1 and TRBJ2-3; D possibly matches TRBD1 or TRBD2 (5 bases each). Germline lookup yields CDR1 SGHRS and CDR2 YFSETQ. The CDR3 is 15 residues long. Trimming removed 4 bases from V and 0 bases from J, with 12 bases in between. CDR3 DNA sequence: TGCGCCAGCAGCCCCTGGGGGTCCAGCACAGATACGCAGTATTTT. Protein: CASSPWGSSTDTQYF.

In this sample, this clonotype turned up a few times. The chain couples TRBV11-2 to TRBJ2-1, with 9 bases aligning to TRBD1. This CDR3 spans 14 amino acids. CDR1 is SGHAT and CDR2 is FQNNGV in the germline V gene. Losses at the gene ends were 8 bases for V and 8 bases for J; bases not matched to a gene: 10. This chain's CDR3 is CASQRNRGRDEQFF. The CDR3 DNA is TGTGCCAGCCAACGGAACAGGGGGCGAGATGAGCAGTTCTTC.

The chain is built from TRBV5-1 and TRBJ2-6, with 8 bases lining up with TRBD1. J lost 0 bases, V lost 6 bases, and 11 bases had no gene match. The CDR3 is 18 residues long. Germline loops: CDR1 SGHRS, CDR2 YFSETQ. CDR3 sequence reads: CASNFWDRTFSGANVLTF. The DNA of the CDR3 is TGCGCCAGCAACTTCTGGGACAGGACCTTCTCTGGGGCCAACGTCCTGACTTTC.

The chain links TRBV7-8 to TRBJ2-4, with TRBD1 matching over 7 bases. Germline V gene data show CDR1 as SGHVS and CDR2 as FQNEAQ. Trimming took 1 base from V and 6 from J; bases not matched to a gene: 6. The CDR3 loop spans 15 amino acids. The CDR3 reads CASSLGWDSRNIQYF. DNA of the CDR3: TGTGCCAGCAGCTTAGGGTGGGACAGCAGAAACATTCAGTACTTC.

Of note for this clonotype: A single base separates this from a much larger clone, so it may be a read error. This chain links TRBV20-1 with TRBJ2-7; D might be TRBD1 (5 bases). V lost 6 bases and J 4 bases, leaving 19 bases between the germline ends. The CDR3 has 14 amino acids. Germline lookup yields CDR1 DFQATT and CDR2 SNEGSKA (reference sequence). The CDR3 sequence: CSAPIRAGRYEQYF. The CDR3 nucleotides read TGCAGTGCCCCAATCAGGGCTGGTAGGTACGAGCAGTACTTC.